This record looks at one TCR beta chain sequence and its context. Its antigen is still unknown. No base qualities exist here, and no much larger clone lies one base off it. This same CDR3 is encoded by further DNA sequences in the sample. Preparation of the library involved the immunoSEQ multiplex PCR assay. For the multiplex PCR, a mixture combining 60 forward primers for TCR Vbeta segments and 13 reverse primers for TCR Jbeta segments was used. The CDR3 region of rearranged TCR beta genes was amplified from genomic DNA with a multiplex PCR assay. The Illumina HiSeq System was used to sequence the amplified TCR beta libraries as 87-base-pair reads. The source study handled its data this way. In a later analysis, some 80 million unique TCR beta chains were counted across the roughly 700 repertoires, and about 9.9 million of these chains were shared by at least two donors. To remove PCR and sequencing errors, raw reads were error-corrected and collapsed into unique sequences using a nearest-neighbor algorithm that merged closely related sequences. Alignment of CDR3 sequences to IMGT reference sequences was used to assign V, D and J gene segments. Each retained sequence needed at least a six-nucleotide match to both a V gene segment and a J gene segment. Rearrangements were called productive when the CDR3 lacked stop codons and stayed in frame with V and J; all others were non-productive. Following IMGT convention, CDR3 was defined as the stretch from the second conserved V-encoded cysteine up to the conserved J-encoded phenylalanine. The earlier analysis of some 600 of the donors excluded sequences that lacked an unambiguous match to a single V gene segment. In an earlier analysis of approximately 610 of the donors, V segments were called functional above 56.7% productive rearrangements and were called segregating when the between-donor standard deviation exceeded 5%. A statistical classification framework was developed to diagnose cytomegalovirus status using the catalog of TCR beta chain sequences. A later analysis assigned V and J genes by comparing TCR nucleotide sequences with IMGT/GENE-DB human TR gene sequences. The TCRdist pipeline was used in a later analysis to assign CDR3 sequences and most-parsimonious VDJ recombination scenarios. In a later analysis, each TCR beta chain was defined by its CDR3 amino acid sequence together with its V-gene family, and reads lacking a unique V-gene family were excluded. To address suspected cross-contamination and a sequencing artifact, a later analysis removed a few hundred highly shared, low-generation-probability nucleotide sequences. In a later analysis, a clonal expansion index was calculated for each public chain from normalized within-repertoire ranks of inferred template counts. Generation probabilities in a later analysis came from a VDJ recombination model fitted to out-of-frame rearrangements, and those results were checked against IGoR. In a later analysis, TCR-TCR, TCR-HLA and TCR-CMV co-occurrence was scored with hypergeometric tests, and a repertoire-size bias correction was applied to TCR pairs. In a later analysis, false discovery rates were estimated by permuting HLA or CMV assignments 20 times. In a later analysis, co-occurring TCRs were grouped with DBSCAN, and TCRdist sequence similarity was added when clustering was performed within HLA-allele-positive subsets. Repertoires with fewer than 30,000 or more than 120,000 public chains, plus five repertoires with anomalous nucleotide sharing, were excluded from co-occurrence clustering. TCRdb carries this immuneACCESS record with in-frame sequences only. Its versions omit some clonotypes, under half of them owing to an unresolved V gene in the studies checked, with the rest unexplained. The V and J calls and the clone size are those of that table, but D and trimming were determined from the DNA. Counted in this sample were over 150,000 clones; about two thirds of them appeared once. The ten biggest clones cover around 2.8% of the sample.

The sample belongs to a study of cytomegalovirus exposure and HLA in healthy donors (dated by TCRdb to between 2016 and 2019). Regarding the research as a whole: According to an earlier analysis of 587 of the donors, 150 million to 200 million T cells yielded roughly 110 million unique TCR beta sequences and about 300 Gb of sequence data. An early release that covered more than 550 HLA-typed donors contained about 290 gigabases of sequencing data and tens of millions of unique TCR sequences. Of the 398 genotyped donors, roughly 85% fell in the genetic ancestry cluster associated with self-reported Caucasian donors. The aim of the study was to test whether cataloging public T cell receptors could identify signatures of past pathogen exposure. The study profiled the T cell repertoires of 550 to 700 subjects by immunosequencing and related them to cytomegalovirus serostatus. Besides the first cohort of about 730 subjects, a separate validation cohort made up of over 95 different subjects was used. High-throughput TCR immunosequencing, statistical association of individual TCRs with disease status, and machine learning were combined to predict cytomegalovirus infection status. In a later analysis, previously published TCR beta repertoires from hundreds of donors were re-analyzed and high-resolution HLA genotyping was added so that TCR occurrence patterns could be studied. Rather than using new phenotypic data, the later analysis identified candidate immune exposures from TCR beta sequences and from how often those sequences occurred across donors. To decide whether each TCR beta V gene segment behaved as functional or pseudogenic, an earlier analysis of some 570 of the donors relied on high-throughput TCR beta sequencing. Donor age, sex, ethnicity and CMV serostatus were collected together with the repertoire data. In a later genetic analysis, genome-wide SNP genotypes for about three fifths of the 666 donors were used, and that subset was treated as a discovery cohort. Every discovery cohort repertoire had been produced on one sequencing platform. Class I and class II HLA loci were covered by the typing at four-digit resolution. Typing coverage varied by locus: about 629-640 donors for A, B, C, DRB1 and DQB1; about 520 for DQA1; some 610 for DPA1; under 490 for DPB1. Four to six DR-DQ haplotypes were handled as single units for association and clustering, since linkage in the cohort was strong. Across about 370 genotyped donors of the cohort, an average of approximately 200,000 unique TCR beta nucleotide sequences per donor were sequenced, and approximately 17% of those sequences were non-productive.

Broader findings and caveats from the paper: An association between a missense DCLRE1C variant and V-gene and J-gene trimming of TCR beta chains was found in a later genetic analysis and replicated in an independent cohort. In an earlier analysis of approximately 590 of the donors, most TCR beta V segments appeared in productive rearrangements about 87% or about 30% of the time, broadly matching IMGT annotations. A few of the identified cytomegalovirus-associated TCR beta chains were confirmed in vitro to be specific for cytomegalovirus antigens. A later analysis reported that several top co-occurrence clusters appeared linked to parvovirus B19, influenza, CMV and Epstein-Barr virus. The authors suggested that the approach could potentially be extended to other disease states and immunological phenotypes. In both the original and validation cohorts, the classifier was reported to diagnose cytomegalovirus status with high specificity and sensitivity. In the study, 150 to 200 TCR beta chains were listed as associated with cytomegalovirus. The earlier analysis of around 600 of the donors excluded around 17 rarely observed V segments, including chromosome 9 orphons, because counts were too low. Most CMV-associated TCR beta chains appeared to be HLA-restricted in a later analysis, and the HLA associations seemed to be driven largely by CMV exposure. In a later analysis, TCR association rates were found to vary across HLA loci, with the most associated TCRs seen for DRB1 alleles and the fewest for HLA-C alleles. When HLA alleles, especially DR and DQ, strongly co-occurred, TCR associations were difficult to assign to individual alleles. Immune exposure information for the cohort was limited to CMV serostatus. A cluster of highly shared sequence variants was judged likely to represent a technical artifact of the sequencing pipeline. Correlated functional status among segregating V segments might be attributable to linkage disequilibrium, but an unknown experimental factor could not be ruled out. Most TCR sequences were seen in very few donors, while some public TCRs were found in many individuals. A later analysis associated about 18,000 TCR beta sequences with specific HLA alleles at a false discovery rate of 0.05. In a later analysis, HLA-associated TCR beta chains showed more clonal expansion and lower generation probabilities than non-associated chains that were equally common. A further reported finding was that TCR beta sequences accurately predicted the HLA-A and HLA-B alleles for most subjects in the first cohort. HLA typing was unavailable for some donors at each locus, so association tests used only the typed subset. The presence/absence analyses assumed that sequencing depth was roughly uniform across donors, and that assumption may not be true. The cohort was sequenced for TCR beta chains only, and without alpha or paired-chain data the features that could be detected were limited. Compared with the 666-donor mean, donors in an Asian-associated ancestry cluster had fewer N-insertions in productive TCRs, according to a later genetic analysis.

The cohort consisted of some 730 healthy bone marrow donors. At the time of sampling, every cohort member was nominally healthy, though immune exposures that went unrecorded were likely present. The donor was CMV seronegative and was included in the group of about 400 seronegative cohort members. Each donor provided a peripheral blood sample, and peripheral blood mononuclear cells were used for TCR beta sequencing. The Qiagen DNeasy Blood Extraction Kit was used to extract genomic DNA from the blood cell samples. The clonotype originates from a woman in her twenties or thirties in good health and CMV-seronegative. The sample consisted of PBMCs.

The CDR3 sequence is CASSEDRGQPQHF. The DNA reads as follows: TGTGCCAGCAGTGAAGATCGCGGTCAGCCCCAGCATTTT. The chain couples TRBV6-1 to TRBJ1-5; the D gene is unclear. Trimming takes 1 base from V and 6 bases from J, and the germline ends sit 7 bases apart. Taken from the germline V gene, the CDR1 and CDR2 loops are MNHNS and SASEGT. The CDR3 runs 13 amino acids, cysteine and phenylalanine included. Only the CDR3 region is kept as DNA, spanning 39 bases read in frame from base 1.